This T cell receptor (beta chain) comes out of a study of patients and donors after allogeneic stem cell transplantation. Using its own MiXCR run on the RT-PCR reads, TCRdb lists one record per CDR3 protein. The sample records 80,000 to 90,000 distinct CDR3 sequences, roughly 48% being singletons. V was shortened by 2 bases and J by 8 bases, with 7 bases between the two germline ends. The CDR3 consists of 12 residues. The germline gives CDR1 MDHEN, CDR2 SYDVKM. The sample comprised blood, either unsorted or a sorted T cell fraction (not recorded which). The chain is built from TRBV28 and TRBJ1-5; D remains ambiguous. The clonotype comes from a human donor who was either an allogeneic HSCT recipient or a stem cell or donor lymphocyte infusion donor (not recorded which). It is not recorded whose cells these are; they may come from a transplant donor. The CDR3 is CASSLGVEPQHF. In DNA, the CDR3 is TGTGCCAGCAGTTTAGGGGTGGAGCCCCAGCATTTT.